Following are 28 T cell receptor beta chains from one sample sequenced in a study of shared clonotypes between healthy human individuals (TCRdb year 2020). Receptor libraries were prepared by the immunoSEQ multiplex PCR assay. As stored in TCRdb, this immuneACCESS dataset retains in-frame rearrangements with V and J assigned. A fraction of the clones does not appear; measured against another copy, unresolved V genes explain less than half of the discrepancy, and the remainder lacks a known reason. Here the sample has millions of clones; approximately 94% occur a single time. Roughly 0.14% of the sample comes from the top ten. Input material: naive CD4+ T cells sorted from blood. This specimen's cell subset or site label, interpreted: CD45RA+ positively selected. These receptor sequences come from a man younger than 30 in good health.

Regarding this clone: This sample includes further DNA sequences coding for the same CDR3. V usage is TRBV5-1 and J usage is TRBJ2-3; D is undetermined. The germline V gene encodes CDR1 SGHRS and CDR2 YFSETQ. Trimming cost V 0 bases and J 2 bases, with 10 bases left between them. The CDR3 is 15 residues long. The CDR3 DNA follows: TGCGCCAGCAGCTTGGGCGGCCCGAACACAGATACGCAGTATTTT. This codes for CASSLGGPNTDTQYF.

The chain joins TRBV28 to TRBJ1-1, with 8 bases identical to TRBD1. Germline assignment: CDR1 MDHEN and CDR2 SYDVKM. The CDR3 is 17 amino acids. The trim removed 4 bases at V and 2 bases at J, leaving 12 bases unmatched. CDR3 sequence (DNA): TGTGCCAGCAGTTCGGCCTGGACAGGGATGTTCAACACTGAAGCTTTCTTT. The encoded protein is CASSSAWTGMFNTEAFF.

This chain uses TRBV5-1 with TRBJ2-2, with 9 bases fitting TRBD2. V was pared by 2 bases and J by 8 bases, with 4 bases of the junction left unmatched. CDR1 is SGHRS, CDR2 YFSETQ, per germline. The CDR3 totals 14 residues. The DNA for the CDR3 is TGCGCCAGCAGCTTAGTAGCGGGAGTGGGGGAGCTGTTTTTT. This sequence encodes CASSLVAGVGELFF.

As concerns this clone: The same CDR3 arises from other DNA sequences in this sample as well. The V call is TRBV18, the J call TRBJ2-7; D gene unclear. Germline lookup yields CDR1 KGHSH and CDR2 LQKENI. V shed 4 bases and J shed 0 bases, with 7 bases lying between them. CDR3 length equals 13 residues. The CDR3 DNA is TGTGCCAGCTCACAGGGCCTCTCCTACGAGCAGTACTTC. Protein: CASSQGLSYEQYF.

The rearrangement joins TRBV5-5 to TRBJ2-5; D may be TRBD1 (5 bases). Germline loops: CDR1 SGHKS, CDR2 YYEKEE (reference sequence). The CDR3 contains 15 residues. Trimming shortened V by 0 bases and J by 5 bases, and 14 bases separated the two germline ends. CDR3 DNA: TGTGCCAGCAGCTTGGATGTGGGCTCAGGGGAGACCCAGTACTTC. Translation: CASSLDVGSGETQYF.

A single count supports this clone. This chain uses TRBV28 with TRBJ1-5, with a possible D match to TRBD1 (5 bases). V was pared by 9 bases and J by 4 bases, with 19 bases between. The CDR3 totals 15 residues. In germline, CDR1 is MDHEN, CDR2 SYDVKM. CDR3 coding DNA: TGTGCCAGTCGAGAGGGACCGGCGGCTAATCAGCCCCAGCATTTT. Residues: CASREGPAANQPQHF. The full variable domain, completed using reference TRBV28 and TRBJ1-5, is DVKVTQSSRYLVKRTGEKVFLECVQDMDHENMFWYRQDPGLGLRLIYFSYDVKMKEKGDIPEGYSVSREKKERFSLILESASTNQTSMYLCASREGPAANQPQHFGDGTRLSIL.

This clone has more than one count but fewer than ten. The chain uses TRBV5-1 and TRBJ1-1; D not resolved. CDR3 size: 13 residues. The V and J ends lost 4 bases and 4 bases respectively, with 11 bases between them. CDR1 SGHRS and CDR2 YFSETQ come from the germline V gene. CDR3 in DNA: TGCGCCAGCAGCGTGGCGGGGAGCACTGAAGCTTTCTTT. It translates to CASSVAGSTEAFF.

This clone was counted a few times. CDR3 DNA sequence: TGTGCCAGCAGTGAATGGGCGAGCCGACAGGATGATGGCTACACCTTC. This gives the protein CASSEWASRQDDGYTF. The J gene is TRBJ1-2, the V gene TRBV25-1; D is possibly TRBD1 (6 bases). V was cut by 1 base and J by 6 bases, with 18 bases left in between. The germline V gene encodes CDR1 MGHDK and CDR2 SYGVNS. The CDR3 consists of 16 residues.

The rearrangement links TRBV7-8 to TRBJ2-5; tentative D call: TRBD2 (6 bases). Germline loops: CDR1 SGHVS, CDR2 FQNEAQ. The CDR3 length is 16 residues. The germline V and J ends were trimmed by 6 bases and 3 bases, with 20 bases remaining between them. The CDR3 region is CASRPHPGSTEETQYF. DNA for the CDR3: TGTGCCAGCAGACCCCACCCCGGGAGTACTGAAGAGACCCAGTACTTC.

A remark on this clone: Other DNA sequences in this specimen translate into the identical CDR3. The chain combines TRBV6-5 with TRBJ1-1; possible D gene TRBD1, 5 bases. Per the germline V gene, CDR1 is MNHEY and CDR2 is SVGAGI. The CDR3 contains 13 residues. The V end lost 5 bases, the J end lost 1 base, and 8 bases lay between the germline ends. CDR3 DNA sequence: TGTGCCAGCAGTCGGGACCCGAACACTGAAGCTTTCTTT. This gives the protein CASSRDPNTEAFF.

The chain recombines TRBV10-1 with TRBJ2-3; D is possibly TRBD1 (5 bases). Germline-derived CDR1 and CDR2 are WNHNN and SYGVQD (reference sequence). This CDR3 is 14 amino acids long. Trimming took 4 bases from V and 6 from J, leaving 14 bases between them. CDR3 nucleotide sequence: TGCGCCAGCAGTGTAGCAGGGTACTCGGATACGCAGTATTTT. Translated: CASSVAGYSDTQYF.

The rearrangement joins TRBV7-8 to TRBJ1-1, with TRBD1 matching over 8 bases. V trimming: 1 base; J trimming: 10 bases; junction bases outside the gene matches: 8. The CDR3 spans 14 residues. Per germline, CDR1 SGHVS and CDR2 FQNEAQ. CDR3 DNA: TGTGCCAGCAGCTTAGTACTCCCCGACAGGGGAGCTTTCTTT. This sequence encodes CASSLVLPDRGAFF.

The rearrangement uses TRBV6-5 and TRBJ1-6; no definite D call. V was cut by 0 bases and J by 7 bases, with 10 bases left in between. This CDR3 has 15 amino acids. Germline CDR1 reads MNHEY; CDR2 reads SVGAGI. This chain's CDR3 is CASSYSGLRNSPLHF. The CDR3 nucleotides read TGTGCCAGCAGTTACTCAGGCCTGCGAAATTCACCCCTCCACTTT.

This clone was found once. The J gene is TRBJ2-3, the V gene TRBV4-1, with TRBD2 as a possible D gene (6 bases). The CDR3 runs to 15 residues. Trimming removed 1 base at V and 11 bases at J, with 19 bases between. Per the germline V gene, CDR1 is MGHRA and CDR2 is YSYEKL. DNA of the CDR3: TGCGCCAGCAGCCAAGGGGGGACCTCTGGAGGGGAGCAGTATTTT. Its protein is CASSQGGTSGGEQYF.

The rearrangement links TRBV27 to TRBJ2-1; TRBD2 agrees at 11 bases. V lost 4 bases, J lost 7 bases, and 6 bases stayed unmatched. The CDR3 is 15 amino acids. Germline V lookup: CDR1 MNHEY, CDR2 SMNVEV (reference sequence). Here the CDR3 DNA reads TGTGCCAGCAGTTGGGGACTAGCGGAGGCGAATGAGCAGTTCTTC. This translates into CASSWGLAEANEQFF.

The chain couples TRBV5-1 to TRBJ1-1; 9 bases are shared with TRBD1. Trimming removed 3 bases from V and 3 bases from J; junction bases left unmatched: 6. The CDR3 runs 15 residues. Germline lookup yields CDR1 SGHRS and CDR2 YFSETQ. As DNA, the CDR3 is TGCGCCAGCAGCTCACAGGGGGCGTGGGACACTGAAGCTTTCTTT. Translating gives CASSSQGAWDTEAFF. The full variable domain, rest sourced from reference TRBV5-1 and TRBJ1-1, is KAGVTQTPRYLIKTRGQQVTLSCSPISGHRSVSWYQQTPGQGLQFLFEYFSETQRNKGNFPGRFSGRQFSNSRSEMNVSTLELGDSALYLCASSSQGAWDTEAFFGQGTRLTVV.

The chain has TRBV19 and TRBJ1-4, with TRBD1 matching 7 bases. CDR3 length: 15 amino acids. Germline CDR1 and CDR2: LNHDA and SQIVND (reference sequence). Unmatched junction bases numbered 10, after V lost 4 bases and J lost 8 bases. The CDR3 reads CASSTRTGAREKLFF. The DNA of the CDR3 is TGTGCCAGTAGTACCAGGACAGGAGCAAGAGAAAAACTGTTTTTT.

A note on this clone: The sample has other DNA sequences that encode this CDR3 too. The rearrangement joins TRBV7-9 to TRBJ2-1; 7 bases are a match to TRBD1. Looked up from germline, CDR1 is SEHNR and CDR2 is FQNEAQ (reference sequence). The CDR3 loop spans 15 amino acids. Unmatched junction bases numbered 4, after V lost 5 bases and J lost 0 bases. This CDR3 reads CASSLRQGSYNEQFF. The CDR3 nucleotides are TGTGCCAGCAGCCTCCGACAGGGCTCCTACAATGAGCAGTTCTTC. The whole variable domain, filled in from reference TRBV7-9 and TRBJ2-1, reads DTGVSQNPRHKITKRGQNVTFRCDPISEHNRLYWYRQTLGQGPEFLTYFQNEAQLEKSRLLSDRFSAERPKGSFSTLEIQRTEQGDSAMYLCASSLRQGSYNEQFFGPGTRLTVL.

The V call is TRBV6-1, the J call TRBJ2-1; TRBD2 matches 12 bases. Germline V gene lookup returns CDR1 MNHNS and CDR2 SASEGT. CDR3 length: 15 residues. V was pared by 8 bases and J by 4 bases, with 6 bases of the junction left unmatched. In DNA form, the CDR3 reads TGTGCCAGCGGTTCCGGGACTAGCGGGTACAATGAGCAGTTCTTC. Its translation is CASGSGTSGYNEQFF.

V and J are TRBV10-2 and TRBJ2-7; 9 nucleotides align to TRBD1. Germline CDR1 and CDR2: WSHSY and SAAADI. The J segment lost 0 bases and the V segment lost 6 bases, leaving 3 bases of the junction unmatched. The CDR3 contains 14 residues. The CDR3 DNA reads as TGCGCCAGCAGCCGGGACAGGGTCTCCTACGAGCAGTACTTC. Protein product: CASSRDRVSYEQYF.

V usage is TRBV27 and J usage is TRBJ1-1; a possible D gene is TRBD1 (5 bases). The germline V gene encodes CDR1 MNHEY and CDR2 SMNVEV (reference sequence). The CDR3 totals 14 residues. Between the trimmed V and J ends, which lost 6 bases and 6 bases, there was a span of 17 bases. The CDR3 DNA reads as TGTGCCAGCAGCTTCGGGAGGGGCTATCCTGAAGCTTTCTTT. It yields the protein CASSFGRGYPEAFF.

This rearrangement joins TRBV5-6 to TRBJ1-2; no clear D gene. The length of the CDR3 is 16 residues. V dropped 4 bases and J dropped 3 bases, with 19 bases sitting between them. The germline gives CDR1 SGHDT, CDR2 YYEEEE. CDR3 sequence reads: CASSVFLGYKDYGYTF. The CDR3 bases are TGTGCCAGCAGCGTATTCTTAGGGTATAAGGACTATGGCTACACCTTC.

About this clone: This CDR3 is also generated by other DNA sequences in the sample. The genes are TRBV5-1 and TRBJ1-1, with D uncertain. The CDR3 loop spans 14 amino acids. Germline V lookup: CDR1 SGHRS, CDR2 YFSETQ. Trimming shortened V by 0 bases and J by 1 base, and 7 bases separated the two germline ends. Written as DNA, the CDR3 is TGCGCCAGCAGCTTGGATCCGTCGAACACTGAAGCTTTCTTT. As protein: CASSLDPSNTEAFF.

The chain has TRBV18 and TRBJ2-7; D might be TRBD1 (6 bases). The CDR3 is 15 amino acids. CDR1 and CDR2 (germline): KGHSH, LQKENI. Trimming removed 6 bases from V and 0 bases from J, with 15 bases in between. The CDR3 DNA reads TGTGCCAGCTCCTCGGAGACAGGTTTCTCCTACGAGCAGTACTTC. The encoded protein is CASSSETGFSYEQYF.

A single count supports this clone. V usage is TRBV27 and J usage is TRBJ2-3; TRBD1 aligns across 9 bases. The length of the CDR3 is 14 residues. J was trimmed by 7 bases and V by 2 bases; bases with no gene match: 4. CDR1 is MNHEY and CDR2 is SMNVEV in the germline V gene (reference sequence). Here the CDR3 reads CASSLTGGFYTQYF. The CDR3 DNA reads TGTGCCAGCAGTTTAACAGGGGGCTTTTATACGCAGTATTTT.

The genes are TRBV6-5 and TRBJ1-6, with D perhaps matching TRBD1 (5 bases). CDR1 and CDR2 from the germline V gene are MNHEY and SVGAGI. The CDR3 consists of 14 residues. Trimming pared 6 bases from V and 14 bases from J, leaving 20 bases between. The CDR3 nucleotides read TGTGCCAGCAGGACCGGGGCCAGCCCGAGGACCCTCCACTTT. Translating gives CASRTGASPRTLHF.

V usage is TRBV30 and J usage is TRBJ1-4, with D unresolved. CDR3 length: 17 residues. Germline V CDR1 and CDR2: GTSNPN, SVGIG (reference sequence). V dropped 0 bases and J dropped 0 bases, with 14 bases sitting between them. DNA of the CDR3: TGTGCCTGGAGTGTACCGGGCTTCCCTGCAACTAATGAAAAACTGTTTTTT. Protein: CAWSVPGFPATNEKLFF.

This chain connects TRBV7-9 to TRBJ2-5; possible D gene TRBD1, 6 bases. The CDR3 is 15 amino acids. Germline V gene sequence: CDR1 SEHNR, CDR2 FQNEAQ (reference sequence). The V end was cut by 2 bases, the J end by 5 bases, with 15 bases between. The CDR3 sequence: CASSLLNSGAETQYF. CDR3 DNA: TGTGCCAGCAGCTTACTAAATTCAGGGGCTGAGACCCAGTACTTC.